This paragraph reports one TCR beta chain. Enrolled during active infection, Seattle patients were then followed longitudinally. This specimen comes from a study of blood T cell repertoires in COVID-19. Study overall: COVID-19 samples from acute and convalescent phases originated in the United States, Italy and Spain. The analysed material was cDNA or gDNA that came from T cells, B-cell-depleted T cells, or PBMCs.

Authors' processing steps: Cell counts per sample came from amplifying reference gene primers. Some clones are missing from TCRdb's copy, which holds only in-frame ones; the method was immunoSEQ multiplex PCR. V and J calls and clone size follow that table, whereas D and trimming were derived from the DNA. The table shows over 400,000 clones, with around nine tenths occurring only once. This receptor was identified in a woman aged 45-60 years with COVID-19, enrolled during active disease. Sequenced input: peripheral blood.

CDR3 sequence: CASSQSRRGLSTDTQYF. The CDR3 region has the DNA TGTGCCAGCAGCCAATCAAGGCGGGGACTTAGCACAGATACGCAGTATTTT. The chain links TRBV3-1 (or the pseudogene TRBV3-2) to TRBJ2-3; D is possibly TRBD2 (6 bases). Germline V gene data show CDR1 as LGHDT and CDR2 as YNNKEL (reference sequence). The CDR3 is made up of 17 amino acids. The germline V and J ends were trimmed by 2 bases and 0 bases, with 15 bases remaining between them.